This entry describes one T cell receptor beta chain. What it binds is not known. The sample contains more than one DNA sequence encoding this CDR3. Deletions cut 0 bases from V and 0 bases from J, with 7 bases between. The CDR3 has 15 amino acids. The germline CDR1 and CDR2 sequences are SGDLS and YYNGEE. This table comes from immunoSEQ multiplex PCR, and its TCRdb copy is limited to in-frame clones, with some not included. Of around 1.6 million clones listed, about 98% are singletons. This sample stems from a study of shared clonotypes between healthy human individuals. Study outcomes and limitations: Sharing across four donors was seen in 4% to 5.5% of naive CD4 clonotypes. Since donors were few, the genetic and exposure-history diversity represented was limited.

Sequencing input: naive CD4+ T cells sorted from blood. As to subset: CD45RA+ positively selected. The chain recombines TRBV9 with TRBJ2-1; D may be TRBD2 (5 bases). This TCR derives from a man under 40 in good health. CDR3 in amino acids: CASSVGTSSYNEQFF. CDR3 sequence (DNA): TGTGCCAGCAGCGTAGGAACTAGCTCCTACAATGAGCAGTTCTTC.